Included here is one TCR beta chain sequence, with context. The antigen remains unidentified. This sample was included in a study of T cell repertoires in cytomegalovirus infection. Study as a whole: Public TCR beta signatures marked donors with CMV infection and the matching HLA. The study, taken as a whole, reports: There were carriers of CMV plus the relevant HLA, and cumulative public TCR beta family frequency identified them.

The CDR3 consists of 13 residues. Per the germline V gene, CDR1 is SQVTM and CDR2 is ANQGSEA. V was shortened by 8 bases and J by 7 bases, with 21 bases between the two germline ends. One entry per CDR3 protein, called by TCRdb with MiXCR from the reads. This sample has 150,000 to 200,000 distinct CDR3 sequences, with roughly an eighth found just once. The sequence was collected from a human donor in good health (CMV status not recorded). Some clones in this sample may be carry-over from other donors' samples. This rearrangement joins TRBV29-1 to TRBJ2-7; the D call may be TRBD1 or TRBD2 (6 bases each). The sequencing input was PBMCs. The CDR3: CSIGGGTQGEQYF. CDR3 bases: TGCAGCATCGGGGGCGGGACCCAGGGGGAGCAGTACTTC.